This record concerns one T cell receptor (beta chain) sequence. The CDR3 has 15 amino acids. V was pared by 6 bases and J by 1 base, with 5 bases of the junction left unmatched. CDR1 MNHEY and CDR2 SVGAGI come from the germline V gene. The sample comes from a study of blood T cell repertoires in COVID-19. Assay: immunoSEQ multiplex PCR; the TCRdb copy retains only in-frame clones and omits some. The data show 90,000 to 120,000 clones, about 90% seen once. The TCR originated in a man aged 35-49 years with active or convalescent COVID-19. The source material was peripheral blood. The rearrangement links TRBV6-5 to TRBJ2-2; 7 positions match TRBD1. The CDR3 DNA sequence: TGTGCCAGCAGCACGACAGGGTTGAACACCGGGGAGCTGTTTTTT. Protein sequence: CASSTTGLNTGELFF.